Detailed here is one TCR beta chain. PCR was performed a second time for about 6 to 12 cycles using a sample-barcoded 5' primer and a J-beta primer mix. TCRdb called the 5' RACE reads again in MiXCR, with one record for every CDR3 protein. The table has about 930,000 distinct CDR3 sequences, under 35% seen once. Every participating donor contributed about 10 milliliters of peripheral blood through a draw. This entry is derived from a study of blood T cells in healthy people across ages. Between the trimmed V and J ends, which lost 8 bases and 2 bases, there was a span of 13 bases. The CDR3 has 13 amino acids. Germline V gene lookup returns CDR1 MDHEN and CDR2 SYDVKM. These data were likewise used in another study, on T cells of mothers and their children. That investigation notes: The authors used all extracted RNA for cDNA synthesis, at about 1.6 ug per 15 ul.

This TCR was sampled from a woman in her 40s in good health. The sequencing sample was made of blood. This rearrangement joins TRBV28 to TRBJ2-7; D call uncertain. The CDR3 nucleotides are TGTGCCAGCGCCCCCCCGAGGCCCTACGAGCAGTACTTC. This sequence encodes CASAPPRPYEQYF.